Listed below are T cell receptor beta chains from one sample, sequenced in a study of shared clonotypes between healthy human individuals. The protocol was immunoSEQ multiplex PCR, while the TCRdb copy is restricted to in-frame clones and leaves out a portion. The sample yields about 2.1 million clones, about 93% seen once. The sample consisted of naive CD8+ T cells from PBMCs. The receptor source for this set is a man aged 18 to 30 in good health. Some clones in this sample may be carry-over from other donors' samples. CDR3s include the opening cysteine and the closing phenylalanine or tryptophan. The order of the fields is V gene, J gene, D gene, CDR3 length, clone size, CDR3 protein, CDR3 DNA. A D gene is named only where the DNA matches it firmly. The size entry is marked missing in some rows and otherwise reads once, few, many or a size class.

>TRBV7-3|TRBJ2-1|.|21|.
CASSLKRLQGGGYVHDGEQFF
TGTGCCAGCAGCTTAAAGCGGTTACAAGGTGGAGGGTATGTACACGATGGTGAGCAGTTCTTC
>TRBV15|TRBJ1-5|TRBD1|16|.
CATSSRDRAFNQPQHF
TGTGCCACCAGCAGTCGGGACAGGGCGTTTAATCAGCCCCAGCATTTT
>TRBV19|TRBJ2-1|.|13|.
CASSYGAYNEQFF
TGTGCCAGTTCCTATGGGGCCTACAATGAGCAGTTCTTC
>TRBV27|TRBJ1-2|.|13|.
CASSRTVNYGYTF
TGTGCCAGCAGCCGGACAGTTAACTATGGCTACACCTTC
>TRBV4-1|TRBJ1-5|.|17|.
CASSPPSGQLLNQPQHF
TGCGCCAGCAGCCCTCCCAGCGGACAGCTACTCAATCAGCCCCAGCATTTT
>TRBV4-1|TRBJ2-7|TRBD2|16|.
CASSQDLGLAYPEQYF
TGCGCCAGCAGCCAAGATTTGGGACTAGCATACCCCGAGCAGTACTTC
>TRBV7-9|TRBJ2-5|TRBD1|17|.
CASSFAARTGVQETQYF
TGTGCCAGCAGCTTCGCTGCGCGGACAGGGGTCCAAGAGACCCAGTACTTC
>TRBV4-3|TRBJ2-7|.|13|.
CASSRTSFDEQYF
TGCGCCAGCAGCCGAACTAGCTTTGACGAGCAGTACTTC
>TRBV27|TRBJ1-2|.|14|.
CASSLSGANYGYTF
TGTGCCAGCAGTTTATCAGGGGCGAACTATGGCTACACCTTC
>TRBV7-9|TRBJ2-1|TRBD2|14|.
CASSLLGGDGEQFF
TGTGCCAGCAGCTTACTCGGGGGGGACGGTGAGCAGTTCTTC
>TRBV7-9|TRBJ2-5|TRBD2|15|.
CASSSLAGGRETQYF
TGTGCCAGCAGCTCACTAGCGGGAGGTCGAGAGACCCAGTACTTC
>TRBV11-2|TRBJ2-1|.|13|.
CASTWYGGNEQFF
TGTGCCAGCACCTGGTACGGGGGCAATGAGCAGTTCTTC
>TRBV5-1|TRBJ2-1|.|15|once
CASTGYYRSKDEQFF
TGCGCCAGCACCGGTTACTACAGGTCGAAAGATGAGCAGTTCTTC
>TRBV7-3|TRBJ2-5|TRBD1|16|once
CASSRDATGGVETQYF
TGTGCCAGCAGCCGCGACGCGACAGGGGGCGTCGAGACCCAGTACTTC
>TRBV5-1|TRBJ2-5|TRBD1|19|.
CASSLGQPTGTGRMGTQYF
TGCGCCAGCAGCTTGGGACAACCTACCGGGACAGGGCGCATGGGGACCCAGTACTTC
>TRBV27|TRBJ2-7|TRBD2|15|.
CASSLTGTSGYEQYF
TGTGCCAGCAGCCTAACCGGGACTAGCGGCTACGAGCAGTACTTC
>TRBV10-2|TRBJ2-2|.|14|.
CATITGLQTGELFF
TGCGCCACTATCACGGGACTCCAAACCGGGGAGCTGTTTTTT
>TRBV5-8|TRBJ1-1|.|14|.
CASSLRRATTEAFF
TGTGCCAGCAGCTTGCGGAGGGCCACCACTGAAGCTTTCTTT
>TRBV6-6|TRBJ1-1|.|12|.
CASSSGGTEAFF
TGTGCCAGCAGTTCGGGGGGGACTGAAGCTTTCTTT
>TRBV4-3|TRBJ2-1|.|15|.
CASSQDQTRSNEQFF
TGCGCCAGCAGCCAAGACCAGACACGGTCCAATGAGCAGTTCTTC
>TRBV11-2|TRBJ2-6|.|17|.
CASSFGRAFSGANVLTF
TGTGCCAGCAGCTTCGGCAGGGCCTTCTCTGGGGCCAACGTCCTGACTTTC
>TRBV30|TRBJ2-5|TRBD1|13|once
CAWRLQGAWEQYF
TGTGCCTGGAGGTTACAGGGGGCGTGGGAGCAGTACTTC
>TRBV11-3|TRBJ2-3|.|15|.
CASSLRAGGADTQYF
TGTGCCAGCAGCTTACGGGCGGGTGGGGCAGATACGCAGTATTTT
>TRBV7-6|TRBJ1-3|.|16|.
CASSQRGGGFGNTIYF
TGTGCCAGCAGCCAGAGAGGGGGAGGTTTTGGAAACACCATATATTTT
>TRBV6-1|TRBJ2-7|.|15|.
CASSDGVRGTYEQYF
TGTGCCAGCAGTGACGGAGTGCGCGGGACCTACGAGCAGTACTTC
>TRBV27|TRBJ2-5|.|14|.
CASGLGGVQETQYF
TGTGCCAGCGGATTAGGGGGGGTTCAAGAGACCCAGTACTTC
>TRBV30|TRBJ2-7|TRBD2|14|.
CAWSGTSGQIEQYF
TGTGCCTGGAGTGGGACTAGCGGGCAGATCGAGCAGTACTTC